What follows is one T cell receptor (beta chain) and its context. This specimen belongs to a study of blood T cells in healthy people across ages. From germline, CDR1 is KGHDR and CDR2 SFDVKD. The CDR3 is 13 amino acids. Deletions cut 1 base from V and 3 bases from J, with 2 bases between. With a J-beta primer mix and a sample-barcoded 5' primer, a second PCR ran roughly 7 to 11 cycles. MiXCR, run by TCRdb on the 5' RACE reads, gives a single entry per CDR3 protein. The sample records over 700,000 distinct CDR3 sequences, roughly 25% being singletons. This sample was also put to use in a study of T cells of mothers and their children.

Sequenced material: blood. This chain uses TRBV24-1 with TRBJ2-2; no reliable D call. This clonotype was obtained from a boy under 18 in good health. CDR3 protein: CATSDLDTGELFF. CDR3 nucleotide sequence: TGTGCCACCAGTGATTTAGACACCGGGGAGCTGTTTTTT.